What follows are 28 T cell receptor beta chains derived from one specimen sequenced in a study of T cells after yellow fever vaccination. TCRdb reanalysed the 5' RACE reads using MiXCR and keeps one entry per CDR3 protein. The table includes 55,000 or so distinct CDR3 sequences, about 6.6% detected once. Sample: CD8+ T cells not binding an NS4B(214-222) dextramer, sorted from PBMCs, taken approximately 47 days after the first yellow fever vaccination. The receptors originated from a man aged 18 to 29 who received the YFV17D yellow fever vaccine.

This chain uses TRBV19 with TRBJ2-7; possibly TRBD1 for D (5 bases). Germline CDR1 reads LNHDA; CDR2 reads SQIVND (reference sequence). CDR3 length: 13 residues. Trimming removed 3 bases at V and 3 bases at J, with 9 bases between. In nucleotides, the CDR3 is TGTGCCAGTAGTATTCAGGGATACTACGAGCAGTACTTC. Translated: CASSIQGYYEQYF.

Many counts were recorded for this clonotype. The chain carries TRBV27 and TRBJ2-6, with TRBD1 matching 9 bases. This CDR3 region has 17 residues. The V and J ends lost 0 bases and 6 bases, in that order; junction bases with no gene match: 6. Germline CDR1 is MNHEY and CDR2 is SMNVEV (reference sequence). Here the CDR3 DNA reads TGTGCCAGCAGTTTATCAGGGACAGGGAGTGAGGCCAACGTCCTGACTTTC. Protein sequence: CASSLSGTGSEANVLTF.

This chain uses TRBV2 with TRBJ2-2, with D perhaps TRBD1 (6 bases). The length of the CDR3 is 14 residues. Germline V gene data show CDR1 as SNHLY and CDR2 as FYNNEI. V lost 10 bases and J lost 0, with 12 bases in between. The CDR3: CAMTRTANTGELFF. The CDR3 DNA reads as TGTGCCATGACGAGGACAGCGAACACCGGGGAGCTGTTTTTT.

This clonotype was detected many times. The chain has TRBV19 and TRBJ2-3; D call uncertain. Trimming left V 5 bases short and J 0 bases short, with 3 bases between. CDR3 length: 12 residues. CDR1 and CDR2 from the germline V gene are LNHDA and SQIVND (reference sequence). The CDR3 DNA follows: TGTGCCAGTAGTCCTAGCACAGATACGCAGTATTTT. It encodes CASSPSTDTQYF.

In its sample, this clonotype was seen many times. The rearrangement joins TRBV29-1 to TRBJ2-3; D perhaps matches TRBD2 (7 bases). The length of the CDR3 is 14 residues. Trimming removed 4 bases at V and 2 bases at J, with 13 bases between. CDR1 is SQVTM, CDR2 ANQGSEA, per germline. The CDR3 region is CSVGGGTDTDTQYF. The CDR3 coding sequence is TGCAGCGTTGGCGGGGGCACTGACACAGATACGCAGTATTTT.

V and J are TRBV12-3 or TRBV12-4 and TRBJ2-1; the match to TRBD1 covers 11 bases. The CDR3 extends over 15 amino acids. Trimming removed 3 bases from V and 3 bases from J; junction bases left unmatched: 1. The CDR3 DNA reads TGTGCCAGCAGTTTGGGACAGGGGGACTACAATGAGCAGTTCTTC. It yields the protein CASSLGQGDYNEQFF.

Many counts were recorded for this clonotype. CDR3 nucleotides: TGCGCCAGCAGCCCAGGGAAAACGGACTTTAGCTACGAGCAGTACTTC. This codes for CASSPGKTDFSYEQYF. The rearrangement joins TRBV5-1 to TRBJ2-7; D may be TRBD1 or TRBD2 (5 bases each). In germline, CDR1 is SGHRS, CDR2 YFSETQ. CDR3 length equals 16 residues. V shed 4 bases and J shed 3 bases, with 20 bases lying between them.

This clonotype has a count of ten or more. J is TRBJ1-4 and V is TRBV9, with 7 bases fitting TRBD1. Per germline, CDR1 SGDLS and CDR2 YYNGEE. V lost 3 bases to trimming and J lost 7 bases; unmatched junction nucleotides: 9. CDR3 length: 15 residues. The CDR3 region is CASSADLDRVEKLFF. DNA of the CDR3: TGTGCCAGCAGCGCCGACCTAGACAGGGTTGAAAAACTGTTTTTT.

The chain recombines TRBV7-2 with TRBJ2-7; TRBD2 might be the D (6 bases). The V and J ends lost 3 bases and 2 bases respectively, with 14 bases between them. The CDR3 has 15 residues. The germline V gene has CDR1 SGHTA and CDR2 FQGNSA. Here the CDR3 DNA reads TGTGCCAGCAGCTTCTCTGGACTAAAAACCTACGAGCAGTACTTC. Its protein product is CASSFSGLKTYEQYF.

This clonotype was seen ten or more times. The chain joins TRBV3-1 to TRBJ1-2, with D possibly TRBD1 on 5 matching bases. Germline V lookup: CDR1 LGHDT, CDR2 YNNKEL (reference sequence). V gave up 0 bases and J gave up 4 bases, with 12 bases separating them. The CDR3 extends over 15 amino acids. The CDR3 reads CASSQEPGTGYGYTF. CDR3 DNA: TGTGCCAGCAGCCAAGAGCCTGGGACCGGCTATGGCTACACCTTC.

The table lists this clonotype with many counts. The chain employs TRBV27 and TRBJ2-3; 10 nucleotides align to TRBD2. The CDR3 is made up of 16 amino acids. From germline, CDR1 is MNHEY and CDR2 SMNVEV (reference sequence). V lost 3 bases, J lost 3 bases, and 6 bases stayed unmatched. The CDR3 loop reads CASSFRLAGVTDTQYF. For the CDR3, the DNA is TGTGCCAGCAGTTTTCGTCTAGCGGGGGTTACAGATACGCAGTATTTT.

In its sample, this clonotype was seen a few times. The J gene is TRBJ2-7, the V gene TRBV7-2; TRBD1 aligns across 8 bases. J lost 5 bases, V lost 1 base, and 13 bases had no gene match. This CDR3 spans 17 amino acids. The germline V gene encodes CDR1 SGHTA and CDR2 FQGNSA. The CDR3 sequence is CASSLVAGGGTGHEQYF. The CDR3 DNA reads as TGTGCCAGCAGCTTAGTCGCAGGGGGCGGTACGGGGCACGAGCAGTACTTC. Variable domain in full (rest from reference TRBV7-2 and TRBJ2-7): GAGVSQSPSNKVTEKGKDVELRCDPISGHTALYWYRQSLGQGLEFLIYFQGNSAPDKSGLPSDRFSAERTGGSVSTLTIQRTQQEDSAVYLCASSLVAGGGTGHEQYFGPGTRLTVT.

This clonotype was counted many times. The chain carries TRBV7-9 and TRBJ1-1; no clear D. V lost 2 bases and J lost 6, with 7 bases in between. The CDR3 runs 12 residues. Germline-derived CDR1 and CDR2 are SEHNR and FQNEAQ (reference sequence). This chain's CDR3 is CASSLWGAEAFF. In DNA, the CDR3 is TGTGCCAGCAGCTTATGGGGAGCTGAAGCTTTCTTT.

The chain couples TRBV13 to TRBJ1-1; TRBD1 is a possible D gene (6 bases). CDR1 is PRHDT, CDR2 FYEKMQ, per germline (reference sequence). This CDR3 contains 15 residues. Trimming removed 1 base from V and 2 bases from J, with 11 bases in between. CDR3: CASSLEGDGNTEAFF. For the CDR3, the DNA is TGTGCCAGCAGCTTAGAGGGGGACGGAAACACTGAAGCTTTCTTT.

Ten or more counts support this clonotype. This chain links TRBV4-1 with TRBJ2-3, with D perhaps being TRBD1 or TRBD2 (5 bases each). Trimming removed 1 base at V and 2 bases at J, with 13 bases between. Germline V lookup: CDR1 MGHRA, CDR2 YSYEKL. The CDR3 loop spans 16 amino acids. The CDR3 sequence: CASSQALLGVTDTQYF. CDR3 coding DNA: TGCGCCAGCAGCCAAGCCTTATTGGGGGTCACAGATACGCAGTATTTT.

This clonotype was recorded at least ten times. J is TRBJ2-1 and V is TRBV9; 9 nucleotides agree with TRBD1. After removal of 3 bases from V and 2 bases from J, the junction contained 3 bases not matched to a gene. The CDR3 is made up of 15 amino acids. The germline gives CDR1 SGDLS, CDR2 YYNGEE. The CDR3 is CASSATGGPYNEQFF. The CDR3 nucleotides are TGTGCCAGCAGCGCAACAGGGGGCCCCTACAATGAGCAGTTCTTC.

This clonotype was recorded many times. The chain links TRBV4-1 to TRBJ2-1; D remains ambiguous. Deletions cut 0 bases from V and 4 bases from J, with 10 bases between. Germline CDR1 MGHRA, CDR2 YSYEKL. This CDR3 is built from 15 residues. CDR3 sequence: CASSQEVLPYNEQFF. CDR3 nucleotides: TGCGCCAGCAGCCAAGAAGTCTTACCTTACAATGAGCAGTTCTTC.

This clonotype was recorded many times. The CDR3 DNA reads as TGCAGTGCTAGAGGGGCAGGGCAAAACATCTACGAGCAGTACTTC. This sequence encodes CSARGAGQNIYEQYF. This chain links TRBV20-1 with TRBJ2-7; D perhaps matches TRBD1 (5 bases). The length of the CDR3 is 15 residues. Germline CDR1 DFQATT, CDR2 SNEGSKA (reference sequence). V was cut by 1 base and J by 3 bases, with 16 bases left in between.

The chain is built from TRBV5-5 and TRBJ1-5; D unclear. The V gene lost 4 bases and the J gene lost 0 bases, with 8 bases spanning the gap. The CDR3 has 14 amino acids. Germline V gene sequence: CDR1 SGHKS, CDR2 YYEKEE (reference sequence). CDR3 sequence: CASSPQFSNQPQHF. CDR3 DNA sequence: TGTGCCAGCAGCCCTCAGTTTAGCAATCAGCCCCAGCATTTT.

In this sample, this clonotype turned up a few times. This chain's CDR3 is CASSHRGGVFVEQYF. In DNA, the CDR3 is TGTGCCAGCAGCCATAGGGGGGGGGTTTTTGTCGAGCAGTACTTC. The chain has TRBV7-6 and TRBJ2-7, with D tentatively TRBD2 (7 bases). V was shortened by 5 bases and J by 6 bases, with 20 bases between the two germline ends. The CDR3 has 15 amino acids. Germline CDR1 reads SGHVS; CDR2 reads FNYEAQ.

This clonotype was detected many times. The chain links TRBV5-1 to TRBJ1-2; D perhaps matches TRBD1 (6 bases). V gave up 4 bases and J gave up 2 bases, with 21 bases separating them. Germline CDR1 and CDR2: SGHRS and YFSETQ. The CDR3 runs 17 residues. The CDR3 DNA reads as TGCGCCAGCAGCCCCAGACAGGATGGCCGTCCCAACTATGGCTACACCTTC. This translates into CASSPRQDGRPNYGYTF.

Only a few counts were recorded for this clonotype. The V call is TRBV4-1, the J call TRBJ1-2; possibly TRBD1 for D (6 bases). Germline-derived CDR1 and CDR2 are MGHRA and YSYEKL. V lost 2 bases, J lost 8 bases, and 21 bases lay in between. The CDR3 has 16 residues. CDR3 in amino acids: CASSQTHTGLGGGYTF. CDR3 coding DNA: TGCGCCAGCAGCCAAACCCATACAGGGTTGGGTGGGGGCTACACCTTC.

This clonotype was seen many times. This chain links TRBV6-5 with TRBJ2-5; 11 bases are shared with TRBD2. The ends lost 0 bases at V and 1 base at J; junction bases unmatched: 7. This CDR3 has 18 residues. CDR1 and CDR2 from the germline V gene are MNHEY and SVGAGI. The CDR3 loop is CASSYSGTSGGLQETQYF. CDR3 nucleotides: TGTGCCAGCAGTTACTCAGGCACTAGCGGGGGCCTCCAAGAGACCCAGTACTTC.

V is TRBV6-5 and J is TRBJ2-3; 7 nucleotides line up with TRBD2. This CDR3 has 15 amino acids. J was trimmed by 1 base and V by 2 bases; bases with no gene match: 3. The germline CDR1 and CDR2 sequences are MNHEY and SVGAGI. The CDR3 DNA is TGTGCCAGCAGTTACGTCCGGGGGGGCACAGATACGCAGTATTTT. This translates into CASSYVRGGTDTQYF.

This clonotype has just a few counts. The chain uses TRBV4-2 and TRBJ2-3, with D hard to call. The germline V gene has CDR1 LGHNA and CDR2 YNFKEQ. CDR3 size: 16 residues. Trimming shortened V by 0 bases and J by 0 bases, and 10 bases separated the two germline ends. The CDR3 DNA reads TGTGCCAGCAGCCAAGATGGTAGCTTGAGCACAGATACGCAGTATTTT. Its translation is CASSQDGSLSTDTQYF.

A word on this clonotype: This may arise from a read error, as a much more abundant clone is one base away. The rearrangement links TRBV3-1 to TRBJ2-7; maybe TRBD2 (5 bases). The V gene's germline CDR1 is LGHDT and CDR2 YNNKEL (reference sequence). The CDR3 length is 18 residues. Trimming removed 0 bases at V and 0 bases at J, with 18 bases between. CDR3 sequence: CASSQEGSRGRPSYEQYF. CDR3 nucleotides: TGTGCCAGCAGCCAAGAAGGATCCCGGGGTCGACCCTCCTACGAGCAGTACTTC.

The sample holds a few counts of this clonotype. The rearrangement joins TRBV4-3 to TRBJ2-1, with D maybe TRBD1 (7 bases). Germline CDR1 reads LGHNA; CDR2 reads YSLEER. V lost 4 bases and J lost 6, with 19 bases in between. The CDR3 contains 16 residues. The CDR3 nucleotides read TGCGCCAGCAGCCCCCAAGGAGGGGGCAGGCGCAATGAGCAGTTCTTC. It specifies CASSPQGGGRRNEQFF.

V gene TRBV20-1 combines with J gene TRBJ2-5; 12 bases are shared with TRBD2. The CDR3 is made up of 14 amino acids. The J segment lost 9 bases and the V segment lost 4 bases, leaving 9 bases of the junction unmatched. CDR1 DFQATT and CDR2 SNEGSKA come from the germline V gene (reference sequence). The CDR3 loop reads CSAIGLAGPQPQYF. The DNA of the CDR3 is TGCAGTGCTATTGGACTAGCGGGGCCCCAGCCCCAGTACTTC.